This T cell receptor beta chain emerged from a study of T cell repertoires in cytomegalovirus infection. As for the study in general: CMV infection and matching HLA type were both indicated by public TCR beta signatures.

TCRdb processed the reads anew with MiXCR; each CDR3 protein has one entry. The sample holds 130,000 or so distinct CDR3 sequences, roughly 6% seen once. This clonotype has at least ten counts. This TCR came from a human donor in good health (CMV status not recorded). Some clones in this sample may be carry-over from other donors' samples. The sample was PBMCs.

The CDR3: CASSSDGRQETQYF. As DNA, the CDR3 is TGTGCCAGCAGCTCGGACGGCCGCCAAGAGACCCAGTACTTC. J is TRBJ2-5 and V is TRBV7-2, with no clear D. The CDR3 has 14 residues. The germline CDR1 and CDR2 sequences are SGHTA and FQGNSA. V was clipped by 4 bases and J by 1 base, with 10 bases between them.